The next 19 T cell receptor beta chains were all read from a single sample in a study of T-cell memory formation after mild COVID-19 (dated by TCRdb to the early 2020s). Libraries came from 5' RACE. TCRdb names Illumina NovaSeq 6000 as the instrument used. TCRdb reworked the public reads: Q25 trimming with fastp, MiXCR clone assembly, productive beta chains retained. Rows with one shared CDR3 protein collapse into an entry with the most common genes and DNA. The sample table records 250,000 to 350,000 distinct CDR3 sequences; about a sixth of these occur just once. The top ten clones comprise approximately 25% of the sample. The sample comprised PBMCs or a T cell subset sorted from them (not recorded which). The origin of the receptors is a young man who had mild COVID-19 (a few samples of this study predate the infection). The sample titles of this study are shuffled in the database, so cell type and time point are left out; the donor was told from shared clones.

There are a few counts of this clonotype. The rearrangement links TRBV11-2 to TRBJ1-2; D is possibly TRBD1 (6 bases). The germline V and J ends were trimmed by 2 bases and 0 bases, with 10 bases remaining between them. Germline V CDR1 and CDR2: SGHAT, FQNNGV. The CDR3 runs 15 residues. DNA for the CDR3: TGTGCCAGCAGCTTATCTACAGGGTCTAACTATGGCTACACCTTC. Its protein product is CASSLSTGSNYGYTF.

The sample holds a few counts of this clonotype. The chain links TRBV5-6 to TRBJ2-1, with TRBD2 matching over 10 bases. Losses at the gene ends were 5 bases for V and 0 bases for J; bases not matched to a gene: 8. The length of the CDR3 is 17 residues. The germline V gene has CDR1 SGHDT and CDR2 YYEEEE. This CDR3 reads CASRRGSGGSSYNEQFF. The CDR3 bases are TGTGCCAGCAGGAGGGGTAGCGGGGGGAGCTCCTACAATGAGCAGTTCTTC. Full variable domain (remainder filled in from reference TRBV5-6 and TRBJ2-1): DAGVTQSPTHLIKTRGQQVTLRCSPKSGHDTVSWYQQALGQGPQFIFQYYEEEERQRGNFPDRFSGHQFPNYSSELNVNALLLGDSALYLCASRRGSGGSSYNEQFFGPGTRLTVL.

This clonotype was counted many times. The gene calls are TRBV5-6 and TRBJ1-5, with D possibly TRBD1 on 6 matching bases. This CDR3 has 15 residues. Germline CDR1 is SGHDT and CDR2 is YYEEEE. Trimming cost V 1 base and J 6 bases, with 14 bases left between them. The CDR3 region has the DNA TGTGCCAGCAGCTTGCGGCCAGGGGTAGGTCAGCCCCAGCATTTT. This encodes CASSLRPGVGQPQHF. Filled out from reference TRBV5-6 and TRBJ1-5, the complete variable domain reads DAGVTQSPTHLIKTRGQQVTLRCSPKSGHDTVSWYQQALGQGPQFIFQYYEEEERQRGNFPDRFSGHQFPNYSSELNVNALLLGDSALYLCASSLRPGVGQPQHFGDGTRLSIL.

CDR3 nucleotide sequence: TGTGCCAGCAGCTCGACTAGGGGCTACGAGCAGTACGTC. This encodes CASSSTRGYEQYV. The chain couples TRBV7-2 to TRBJ2-7; D possibly corresponds to TRBD2 (6 bases). The germline V gene encodes CDR1 SGHTA and CDR2 FQGNSA. Trimming pared 4 bases from V and 3 bases from J, leaving 10 bases between. The CDR3 extends over 13 amino acids.

The V call is TRBV10-3, the J call TRBJ2-5; 7 bases fit TRBD2. Per the germline V gene, CDR1 is ENHRY and CDR2 is SYGVKD. The CDR3 is 13 residues long. Trimming cost V 5 bases and J 2 bases; bases outside gene matches: 2. The chain's CDR3 is CAISRTSQETQYF. CDR3 coding DNA: TGTGCCATCAGTCGGACTAGTCAAGAGACCCAGTACTTC.

This clonotype was seen only a few times. V is TRBV15 and J is TRBJ2-6, with 8 nucleotides matching TRBD1. Germline CDR1 and CDR2: LNHNV and YYDKDF (reference sequence). The CDR3 totals 16 residues. The junction had 6 bases not matched to a gene; V was cut back by 3 bases and J by 5 bases. CDR3 nucleotide sequence: TGTGCCACCAGCAGGGCAGGGGGCGGTCGGGCCAACGTCCTGACTTTC. Translation: CATSRAGGGRANVLTF.

The V call is TRBV7-8, the J call TRBJ2-3; 11 nucleotides agree with TRBD2. V shed 1 base and J 6 bases; nucleotides not matched to a gene: 9. The CDR3 totals 17 residues. Germline V CDR1 and CDR2: SGHVS, FQNEAQ. This chain's CDR3 is CASSLDGGLAVPDTQYF. For the CDR3, the DNA is TGTGCCAGCAGCTTAGACGGGGGACTAGCGGTGCCCGATACGCAGTATTTT.

This clonotype occurred many times. The rearrangement joins TRBV28 to TRBJ2-4; D is ambiguous. This CDR3 has 15 residues. Trimming left V 5 bases short and J 0 bases short, with 11 bases between. Germline CDR1 is MDHEN and CDR2 is SYDVKM. The CDR3 reads CASSPRLGAKNIQYF. In DNA form, the CDR3 reads TGTGCCAGCAGTCCGAGACTGGGAGCCAAAAACATTCAGTACTTC.

The chain couples TRBV29-1 to TRBJ2-7; weak D call: TRBD1 (6 bases). This CDR3 has 16 residues. CDR1 is SQVTM and CDR2 is ANQGSEA in the germline V gene. Deletions cut 3 bases from V and 2 bases from J, with 20 bases between. CDR3 loop: CSVESLQTGATYEQYF. CDR3 nucleotide sequence: TGCAGCGTTGAGTCCTTACAGACAGGCGCGACCTACGAGCAGTACTTC.

V gene TRBV10-3 combines with J gene TRBJ1-2; D may be TRBD1 (5 bases). The CDR3 runs to 14 residues. The ends were cut back, 0 bases at V and 6 bases at J, with 11 bases in the middle. Germline values: CDR1 ENHRY, CDR2 SYGVKD. The CDR3 loop is CAISESSQDDGYTF. In DNA, the CDR3 is TGTGCCATCAGTGAGTCCTCACAGGACGATGGCTACACCTTC.

V gene TRBV9 combines with J gene TRBJ1-5; D not resolved. V shed 4 bases and J shed 0 bases, with 8 bases lying between them. Germline V CDR1 and CDR2: SGDLS, YYNGEE. This CDR3 has 14 amino acids. CDR3 bases: TGTGCCAGCAGCCCGCAGTCTAGCAATCAGCCCCAGCATTTT. Translating gives CASSPQSSNQPQHF.

This clonotype occurred a few times. V gene TRBV7-9 combines with J gene TRBJ1-1; no definite D call. Germline values: CDR1 SEHNR, CDR2 FQNEAQ (reference sequence). Trimming took 0 bases from V and 7 from J, leaving 6 bases between them. The CDR3 consists of 12 residues. The CDR3 bases are TGTGCCAGCAGCTTAGCAGGATATGAAGCTTTCTTT. The encoded protein is CASSLAGYEAFF. Looking up the rest from reference TRBV7-9 and TRBJ1-1 gives the full variable domain: DTGVSQNPRHKITKRGQNVTFRCDPISEHNRLYWYRQTLGQGPEFLTYFQNEAQLEKSRLLSDRFSAERPKGSFSTLEIQRTEQGDSAMYLCASSLAGYEAFFGQGTRLTVV.

This clonotype occurred a few times. The chain is built from TRBV12-3 or TRBV12-4 and TRBJ1-1; possible D gene TRBD1, 5 bases. The CDR3 sequence is 12 residues long. V shed 5 bases and J shed 5 bases, with 9 bases lying between them. The CDR3 DNA reads TGTGCCAGCAGTCAACAGGAGACTGAAGCTTTCTTT. Its translation: CASSQQETEAFF.

This chain connects TRBV6-6 to TRBJ2-5; the D gene is possibly TRBD1 (6 bases). The CDR3 covers 17 residues. Germline values: CDR1 MNHNY, CDR2 SVGAGI (reference sequence). V shed 6 bases and J shed 5 bases, with 25 bases lying between them. CDR3: CASRLRQTGPSWETQYF. Here the CDR3 DNA reads TGTGCCAGCAGACTCCGTCAGACAGGACCCAGTTGGGAGACCCAGTACTTC.

This clonotype was seen a handful of times. The chain employs TRBV4-1 and TRBJ2-5, with D perhaps matching TRBD2 (5 bases). V lost 1 base and J 1 base, leaving 16 bases between the germline ends. This CDR3 has 17 amino acids. CDR1 and CDR2 from the germline V gene are MGHRA and YSYEKL. The CDR3 DNA reads as TGCGCCAGCAGCCAAGCGGATCTAGCCAAAAGCCAAGAGACCCAGTACTTC. Translating gives CASSQADLAKSQETQYF.

This clonotype was counted only a few times. The genes are TRBV7-9 and TRBJ1-1; no clear D. The CDR3 covers 14 residues. Trimming removed 3 bases from V and 1 base from J, with 9 bases in between. CDR1 and CDR2 (germline): SEHNR, FQNEAQ (reference sequence). CDR3 DNA sequence: TGTGCCAGCAGCTTTTGGAACAGGAACACTGAAGCTTTCTTT. It yields the protein CASSFWNRNTEAFF.

The chain combines TRBV6-6 with TRBJ1-4; D not resolved. The CDR3 totals 17 residues. V lost 0 bases to trimming and J lost 7 bases, with 18 bases between them. Germline lookup yields CDR1 MNHNY and CDR2 SVGAGI (reference sequence). CDR3 coding DNA: TGTGCCAGCAGTTACTCGAGAGTCCGGGGTCAGCGTGAAAAACTGTTTTTT. This sequence encodes CASSYSRVRGQREKLFF.

The genes are TRBV6-1 and TRBJ1-1, with 8 nucleotides matching TRBD1. Germline CDR1 MNHNS, CDR2 SASEGT. CDR3 length: 15 residues. The V and J ends lost 5 bases and 10 bases, in that order; junction bases with no gene match: 15. The CDR3 sequence: CASSPPGQAIRGAFF. CDR3 coding DNA: TGTGCCAGCAGTCCCCCGGGACAGGCGATCAGGGGAGCTTTCTTT.

The chain employs TRBV9 and TRBJ2-3; tentative D call: TRBD2 (6 bases). CDR3 length: 13 residues. From germline, CDR1 is SGDLS and CDR2 YYNGEE. Trimming removed 0 bases from V and 10 bases from J, with 12 bases in between. CDR3 sequence (DNA): TGTGCCAGCAGCGTAGAAACGGGGACTGCGCAGTATTTT. Encoded protein: CASSVETGTAQYF.